These 30 T cell receptor beta chains were all obtained from the same sample, sequenced in a study of regulatory and conventional T cells in RAG deficiency. The method was immunoSEQ multiplex PCR; TCRdb's version includes in-frame clones alone and lacks a portion of them. The sample lists 20,000 to 25,000 clones, 95% to 97% seen once, with over 1% in the top ten. Genomic DNA came from blood conventional CD4+ T cells gated CD25-low CD127-high. These data were likewise used in another study, on regulatory T cells. That work adds: The PCR used 52 TRBV and 13 TRBJ primers.

The sequenced material came from CD25- CD4+ T cells sorted from blood. The source of these receptors is a human donor in good health.

A word on this clone: The junction departs from the called germline gene at one end, perhaps through a read error. Other DNA sequences in the sample encode the same CDR3. This chain uses TRBV4-2 with TRBJ1-6, with 11 positions matching TRBD1. This CDR3 has 18 residues. Germline lookup yields CDR1 LGHNA and CDR2 YNFKEQ. Here the CDR3 reads CASRQNGRDRGSNSPLHF. CDR3 bases: TGTGCCAGCAGGCAAAATGGGCGGGACAGGGGGTCTAATTCCCCCCTCCACTTT.

The chain is built from TRBV5-1 and TRBJ2-7; the D gene is possibly TRBD1 (6 bases). Germline CDR1 reads SGHRS; CDR2 reads YFSETQ. V lost 0 bases, J lost 2 bases, and 21 bases lay in between. CDR3 length equals 18 residues. The chain's CDR3 is CASSLDWGQQKSTYEQYF. The CDR3 DNA follows: TGCGCCAGCAGCTTGGATTGGGGGCAGCAAAAGTCTACCTACGAGCAGTACTTC. Filled out from reference TRBV5-1 and TRBJ2-7, the complete variable domain reads KAGVTQTPRYLIKTRGQQVTLSCSPISGHRSVSWYQQTPGQGLQFLFEYFSETQRNKGNFPGRFSGRQFSNSRSEMNVSTLELGDSALYLCASSLDWGQQKSTYEQYFGPGTRLTVT.

The V call is TRBV30, the J call TRBJ1-2, with no clear D. Germline-derived CDR1 and CDR2 are GTSNPN and SVGIG (reference sequence). This CDR3 has 11 residues. V was pared by 4 bases and J by 5 bases, with 8 bases between. CDR3 region: CAWKYSYGYTF. The CDR3 region has the DNA TGTGCCTGGAAATACAGTTATGGCTACACCTTC.

The rearrangement links TRBV5-1 to TRBJ2-2, with 9 bases aligning to TRBD2. With V trimmed by 1 base and J by 4 bases, 5 bases remained unmatched. The CDR3 has 16 residues. CDR1 SGHRS and CDR2 YFSETQ come from the germline V gene. The CDR3 sequence is CASSLIGSGSTGELFF. In DNA, the CDR3 is TGCGCCAGCAGCTTGATTGGTAGCGGGAGCACCGGGGAGCTGTTTTTT.

The chain employs TRBV28 and TRBJ1-2, with 8 bases that match TRBD1. Losses at the gene ends were 5 bases for V and 4 bases for J; bases not matched to a gene: 3. This CDR3 comprises 13 residues. Germline lookup yields CDR1 MDHEN and CDR2 SYDVKM. The CDR3 spells CASSATGGYGYTF. In DNA form, the CDR3 reads TGTGCCAGCAGTGCCACAGGGGGCTATGGCTACACCTTC.

The sample holds one count of this clone. The rearrangement links TRBV7-8 to TRBJ1-1; D is unclear. The CDR3 covers 14 residues. CDR1 is SGHVS, CDR2 FQNEAQ, per germline. V lost 1 base, J lost 4 bases, and 10 bases lay in between. The CDR3 DNA follows: TGTGCCAGCAGCTTAGGCCGCACAAGCACTGAAGCTTTCTTT. Translated, it gives CASSLGRTSTEAFF.

DNA of the CDR3: TGCGCCAGCAGTGATAACGGCTATGGCTACACCTTC. Translating gives CASSDNGYGYTF. V usage is TRBV10-1 and J usage is TRBJ1-2, with D unclear. V shed 3 bases and J shed 4 bases, with 6 bases lying between them. CDR3 length equals 12 residues. CDR1 and CDR2 from the germline V gene are WNHNN and SYGVQD (reference sequence).

The rearrangement links TRBV4-1 to TRBJ2-7, with 7 bases fitting TRBD1. V lost 4 bases, J lost 3 bases, and 3 bases stayed unmatched. The germline CDR1 and CDR2 sequences are MGHRA and YSYEKL. The CDR3 runs to 13 residues. The CDR3 coding sequence is TGCGCCAGCAGCCGGCGGACAGGCTACGAGCAGTACTTC. It yields the protein CASSRRTGYEQYF.

The gene calls are TRBV7-8 and TRBJ1-5; TRBD1 might be the D (6 bases). The CDR3 loop spans 16 amino acids. The V and J ends lost 1 base and 5 bases respectively, with 15 bases between them. Germline CDR1 is SGHVS and CDR2 is FQNEAQ. The CDR3 loop is CASSLGGQGIYQPQHF. DNA of the CDR3: TGTGCCAGCAGCTTAGGGGGCCAGGGGATTTATCAGCCCCAGCATTTT.

V usage is TRBV7-2 and J usage is TRBJ2-5, with 7 bases identical to TRBD2. CDR3 length equals 15 residues. Germline CDR1 and CDR2: SGHTA and FQGNSA. The J segment lost 3 bases and the V segment lost 2 bases, leaving 6 bases of the junction unmatched. CDR3 nucleotide sequence: TGTGCCAGCAGCTTACAGACTAGCCAGGAAGAGACCCAGTACTTC. It encodes CASSLQTSQEETQYF.

This chain uses TRBV6-5 with TRBJ2-7; 8 bases map to TRBD1. J gave up 3 bases and V 6 bases, and 4 bases lay outside the gene matches. The germline V gene encodes CDR1 MNHEY and CDR2 SVGAGI. The CDR3 totals 13 residues. The CDR3 sequence is CASSQDRGYEQYF. CDR3 coding DNA: TGTGCCAGCAGCCAAGACAGGGGCTACGAGCAGTACTTC.

This rearrangement joins TRBV5-1 to TRBJ2-5, with TRBD1 matching 10 bases. Germline values: CDR1 SGHRS, CDR2 YFSETQ. The CDR3 extends over 16 amino acids. Trimming cost V 6 bases and J 1 base; bases outside gene matches: 9. For the CDR3, the DNA is TGCGCCAGCACCCCGTGGGGACAGGGGACCCAAGAGACCCAGTACTTC. This sequence encodes CASTPWGQGTQETQYF. Full variable domain (missing parts from reference TRBV5-1 and TRBJ2-5): KAGVTQTPRYLIKTRGQQVTLSCSPISGHRSVSWYQQTPGQGLQFLFEYFSETQRNKGNFPGRFSGRQFSNSRSEMNVSTLELGDSALYLCASTPWGQGTQETQYFGPGTRLLVL.

This clone was counted a few times. This chain links TRBV28 with TRBJ1-3; D not resolved. The V and J ends lost 3 bases and 0 bases respectively, with 18 bases between them. This CDR3 is built from 18 residues. CDR1 and CDR2 from the germline V gene are MDHEN and SYDVKM. In DNA form, the CDR3 reads TGTGCCAGCAGTTTTGTATCTTTCGGCGGAAGCTCTGGAAACACCATATATTTT. It yields the protein CASSFVSFGGSSGNTIYF.

This chain uses TRBV11-1 with TRBJ1-1; maybe TRBD1 (5 bases). In germline, CDR1 is SGHAT, CDR2 FQDESV (reference sequence). The CDR3 extends over 16 amino acids. The V gene lost 2 bases and the J gene lost 0 bases, with 13 bases spanning the gap. CDR3 sequence reads: CASSLQEGSMNTEAFF. In DNA form, the CDR3 reads TGTGCCAGCAGCTTACAGGAGGGGTCGATGAACACTGAAGCTTTCTTT.

This chain links TRBV5-6 with TRBJ1-5, with D unclear. This CDR3 region has 15 residues. Germline V lookup: CDR1 SGHDT, CDR2 YYEEEE. V lost 1 base and J lost 2, with 10 bases in between. CDR3 in DNA: TGTGCCAGCAGCTTGAGAGGGCTGGGCAATCAGCCCCAGCATTTT. Encoded protein: CASSLRGLGNQPQHF.

The chain has TRBV6-1 and TRBJ1-3; 8 positions agree with TRBD1. CDR3 size: 14 residues. The germline CDR1 and CDR2 sequences are MNHNS and SASEGT. J was trimmed by 0 bases and V by 7 bases; bases with no gene match: 2. The CDR3, as DNA: TGTGCCAGCATTGGGACAGGCTCTGGAAACACCATATATTTT. Its protein product is CASIGTGSGNTIYF.

The rearrangement uses TRBV10-3 and TRBJ1-2; D may be TRBD1 (6 bases). Germline-derived CDR1 and CDR2 are ENHRY and SYGVKD. V was cut by 11 bases and J by 4 bases, with 11 bases left in between. The CDR3 runs to 11 residues. CDR3 bases: TGTGCCGTACAGGGCCCCTATGGCTACACCTTC. Translated, it gives CAVQGPYGYTF.

The chain is built from TRBV30 and TRBJ1-5; perhaps TRBD1 as D (5 bases). Per the germline V gene, CDR1 is GTSNPN and CDR2 is SVGIG (reference sequence). This CDR3 comprises 15 residues. Trimming took 1 base from V and 1 from J, leaving 11 bases between them. This CDR3 reads CAWSDQGPSNQPQHF. The DNA for the CDR3 is TGTGCCTGGAGTGATCAGGGTCCGAGCAATCAGCCCCAGCATTTT. Supplemented by reference TRBV30 and TRBJ1-5, the full variable domain reads SQTIHQWPATLVQPVGSPLSLECTVEGTSNPNLYWYRQAAGRGLQLLFYSVGIGQISSEVPQNLSASRPQDRQFILSSKKLLLSDSGFYLCAWSDQGPSNQPQHFGDGTRLSIL.

The CDR3 DNA follows: TGCGCCAGCAGCGATGATTACTACGTCGAGCAGTACTTC. It is translated as CASSDDYYVEQYF. The J gene is TRBJ2-7, the V gene TRBV5-1; D remains ambiguous. Germline CDR1 and CDR2: SGHRS and YFSETQ. Trimming pared 4 bases from V and 6 bases from J, leaving 14 bases between. The CDR3 extends over 13 amino acids.

This chain connects TRBV18 to TRBJ1-4; D gene uncertain. Deletions cut 2 bases from V and 7 bases from J, with 8 bases between. The CDR3 sequence is 13 residues long. Germline CDR1 reads KGHSH; CDR2 reads LQKENI. The chain's CDR3 is CASSPGEGEKLFF. In nucleotides, the CDR3 is TGTGCCAGCTCACCAGGGGAGGGTGAAAAACTGTTTTTT.

The sample holds one count of this clone. The rearrangement links TRBV18 to TRBJ2-3; D ambiguous. The CDR3 is 12 amino acids. In germline, CDR1 is KGHSH, CDR2 LQKENI. The ends were cut back, 3 bases at V and 2 bases at J, with 3 bases in the middle. CDR3 DNA sequence: TGTGCCAGCTCACCCTCCACAGATACGCAGTATTTT. Protein: CASSPSTDTQYF. Full variable domain (missing parts from reference TRBV18 and TRBJ2-3): NAGVMQNPRHLVRRRGQEARLRCSPMKGHSHVYWYRQLPEEGLKFMVYLQKENIIDESGMPKERFSAEFPKEGPSILRIQQVVRGDSAAYFCASSPSTDTQYFGPGTRLTVL.

This clone was observed a single time. This chain joins TRBV7-9 and TRBJ1-4; D not certain. Trimming stripped 5 bases from V and 5 bases from J, with 18 bases between. Per the germline V gene, CDR1 is SEHNR and CDR2 is FQNEAQ (reference sequence). The CDR3 covers 16 residues. CDR3 nucleotide sequence: TGTGCCAGCAGCCTAGACTGGACTGGCCCAAATGAAAAACTGTTTTTT. It specifies CASSLDWTGPNEKLFF.

This clone was recorded only once. The same CDR3 can be traced to other DNA sequences in this sample. J is TRBJ2-7 and V is TRBV5-1; tentative D call: TRBD1 (6 bases). V was cut by 2 bases and J by 4 bases, with 16 bases left in between. The CDR3 sequence is 15 residues long. The germline V gene encodes CDR1 SGHRS and CDR2 YFSETQ. CDR3 DNA sequence: TGCGCCAGCAGCTTATTATCTGGACAGACTTACGAGCAGTACTTC. Protein product: CASSLLSGQTYEQYF. The variable domain in full, with the rest retrieved from reference TRBV5-1 and TRBJ2-7, is KAGVTQTPRYLIKTRGQQVTLSCSPISGHRSVSWYQQTPGQGLQFLFEYFSETQRNKGNFPGRFSGRQFSNSRSEMNVSTLELGDSALYLCASSLLSGQTYEQYFGPGTRLTVT.

V is TRBV7-9 and J is TRBJ2-3, with a weak D call TRBD2 (5 bases). Germline CDR1 is SEHNR and CDR2 is FQNEAQ (reference sequence). The CDR3 runs 16 residues. With 1 base removed from V and 0 bases from J, the gap between germline ends came to 11 bases. CDR3 sequence reads: CASSLDLALSTDTQYF. The CDR3 DNA follows: TGTGCCAGCAGCTTAGACCTAGCCCTAAGCACAGATACGCAGTATTTT.

The chain joins TRBV11-1 to TRBJ1-1; the match to TRBD1 covers 9 bases. The germline V gene has CDR1 SGHAT and CDR2 FQDESV (reference sequence). CDR3 size: 18 residues. The ends lost 0 bases at V and 6 bases at J; junction bases unmatched: 14. CDR3 nucleotides: TGTGCCAGCAGCTTAGCGTCCTCGGGACAGGGTAGCGCCGCTGAAGCTTTCTTT. Protein product: CASSLASSGQGSAAEAFF. Full variable domain (outside the CDR3, taken from reference TRBV11-1 and TRBJ1-1): EAEVAQSPRYKITEKSQAVAFWCDPISGHATLYWYRQILGQGPELLVQFQDESVVDDSQLPKDRFSAERLKGVDSTLKIQPAELGDSAMYLCASSLASSGQGSAAEAFFGQGTRLTVV.

This rearrangement joins TRBV19 to TRBJ1-5; D is perhaps TRBD1 (5 bases). This CDR3 comprises 14 residues. Germline V gene sequence: CDR1 LNHDA, CDR2 SQIVND (reference sequence). V dropped 3 bases and J dropped 3 bases, with 9 bases sitting between them. The CDR3 protein is CASSMNRNNQPQHF. The CDR3 coding sequence is TGTGCCAGTAGTATGAACAGGAACAATCAGCCCCAGCATTTT.

This chain links TRBV9 with TRBJ2-3; 10 bases map to TRBD2. J lost 4 bases, V lost 3 bases, and 11 bases had no gene match. From germline, CDR1 is SGDLS and CDR2 YYNGEE. CDR3 length: 17 amino acids. The CDR3 DNA follows: TGTGCCAGCAGCGCCACCCGAGCTAGCGGGAGATCAGATACGCAGTATTTT. This gives the protein CASSATRASGRSDTQYF.

The chain links TRBV5-6 to TRBJ2-2, with D possibly TRBD1 on 5 matching bases. Trimming took 0 bases from V and 2 from J, leaving 8 bases between them. Germline V gene sequence: CDR1 SGHDT, CDR2 YYEEEE. This CDR3 is built from 15 residues. The CDR3 region is CASSLGQINTGELFF. For the CDR3, the DNA is TGTGCCAGCAGCTTGGGACAGATAAACACCGGGGAGCTGTTTTTT.

V is TRBV5-1 and J is TRBJ1-1, with 8 bases that match TRBD1. In germline, CDR1 is SGHRS, CDR2 YFSETQ. The trim removed 3 bases at V and 0 bases at J, leaving 1 base unmatched. The CDR3 sequence is 14 residues long. The CDR3 loop is CASSWGQVNTEAFF. In DNA form, the CDR3 reads TGCGCCAGCAGCTGGGGACAGGTGAACACTGAAGCTTTCTTT.

This CDR3 reads CASSKAGEKNTEAFF. CDR3 DNA sequence: TGTGCCAGCAGCAAAGCAGGGGAAAAGAACACTGAAGCTTTCTTT. The chain links TRBV21-1 to TRBJ1-1; no check of the table's D call, TRBD1, against the DNA was made. TRBV21-1 corresponds to a pseudogene. The CDR3 runs to 15 residues.